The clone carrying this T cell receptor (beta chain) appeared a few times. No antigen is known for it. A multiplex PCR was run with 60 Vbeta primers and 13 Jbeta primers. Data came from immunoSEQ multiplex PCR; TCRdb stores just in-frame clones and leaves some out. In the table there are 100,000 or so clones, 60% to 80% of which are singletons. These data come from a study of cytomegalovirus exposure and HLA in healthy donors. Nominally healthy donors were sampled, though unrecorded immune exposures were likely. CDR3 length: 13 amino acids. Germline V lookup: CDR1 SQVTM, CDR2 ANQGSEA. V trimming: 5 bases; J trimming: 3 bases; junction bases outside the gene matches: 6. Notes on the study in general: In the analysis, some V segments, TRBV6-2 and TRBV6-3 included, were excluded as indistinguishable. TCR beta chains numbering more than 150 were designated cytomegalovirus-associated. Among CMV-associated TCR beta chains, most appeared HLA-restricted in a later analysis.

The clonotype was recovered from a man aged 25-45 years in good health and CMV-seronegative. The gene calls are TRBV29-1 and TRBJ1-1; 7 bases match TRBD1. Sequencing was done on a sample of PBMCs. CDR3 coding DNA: TGCAGCGTTACCAGGGACAGTTACACTGAAGCTTTCTTT. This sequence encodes CSVTRDSYTEAFF.